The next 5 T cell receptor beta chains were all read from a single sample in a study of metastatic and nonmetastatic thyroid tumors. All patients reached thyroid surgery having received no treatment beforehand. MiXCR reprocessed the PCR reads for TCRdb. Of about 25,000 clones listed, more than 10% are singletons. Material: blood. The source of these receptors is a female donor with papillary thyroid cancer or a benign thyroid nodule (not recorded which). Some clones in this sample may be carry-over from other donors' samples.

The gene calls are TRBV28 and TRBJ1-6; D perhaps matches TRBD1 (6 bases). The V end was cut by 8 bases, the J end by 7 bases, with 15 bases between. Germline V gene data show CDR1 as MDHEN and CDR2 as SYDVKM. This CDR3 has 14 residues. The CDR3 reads CASGVQGKNSPLHF. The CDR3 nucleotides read TGTGCCAGCGGAGTACAGGGTAAAAATTCACCCCTCCACTTT.

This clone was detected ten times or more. The CDR3 region has the DNA TGTGCCAGCAGTTTTCGGTACAGGGGAGGCTACGAGCAGTACTTC. Translated: CASSFRYRGGYEQYF. The rearrangement links TRBV28 to TRBJ2-7; TRBD1 might be the D (7 bases). Germline assignment: CDR1 MDHEN and CDR2 SYDVKM. There are 15 residues in the CDR3. V lost 3 bases to trimming and J lost 3 bases, with 15 bases between them.

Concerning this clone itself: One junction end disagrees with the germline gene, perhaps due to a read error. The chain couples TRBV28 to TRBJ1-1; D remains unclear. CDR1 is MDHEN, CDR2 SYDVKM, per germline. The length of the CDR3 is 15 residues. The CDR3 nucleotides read TGTGCCAGCAGCCGAGGAGGGCGGCTGAAAACTGAAGCTTTCTTT. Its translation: CASSRGGRLKTEAFF.

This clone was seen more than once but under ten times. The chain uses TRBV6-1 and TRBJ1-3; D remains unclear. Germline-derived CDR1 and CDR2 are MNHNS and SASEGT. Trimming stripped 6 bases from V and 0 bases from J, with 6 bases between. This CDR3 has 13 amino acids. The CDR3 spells CASRSNSGNTIYF. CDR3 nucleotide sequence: TGTGCCAGCAGATCAAACTCTGGAAACACCATATATTTT.

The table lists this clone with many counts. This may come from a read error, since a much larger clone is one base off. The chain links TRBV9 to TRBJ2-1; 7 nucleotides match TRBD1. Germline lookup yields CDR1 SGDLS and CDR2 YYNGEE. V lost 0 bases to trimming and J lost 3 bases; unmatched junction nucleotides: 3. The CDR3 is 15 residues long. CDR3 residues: CASSVEQGSYNEQFF. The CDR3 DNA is TGTGCCAGCAGCGTAGAACAGGGGAGCTACAATGAGCAGTTCTTC. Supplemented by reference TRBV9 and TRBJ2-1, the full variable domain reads DSGVTQTPKHLITATGQRVTLRCSPRSGDLSVYWYQQSLDQGLQFLIQYYNGEERAKGNILERFSAQQFPDLHSELNLSSLELGDSALYFCASSVEQGSYNEQFFGPGTRLTVL.